Reported below is one TCR beta chain. This specimen comes from a study of blood T cell repertoires in COVID-19. About the research overall: Sites in the United States, Italy and Spain provided acute and convalescent COVID-19 samples. Sources were T cells, B-cell-depleted T cells, or PBMCs; the material itself was cDNA or gDNA.

In the original workflow: Nucleated cell number was recorded as an estimate derived from reference gene primer amplification. Here immunoSEQ multiplex PCR was the method, and the copy in TCRdb shows in-frame clones only, minus some. The V and J calls and the clone size are those of that table, but D and trimming were determined from the DNA. The sample yields around 280,000 clones, 70% to 90% seen once. The source of this sequence is a woman aged 50 to 60 with active or convalescent COVID-19. Sample: peripheral blood.

The DNA of the CDR3 is TGTGCCAGCAGTGGGAGGGGGCTAGCGGGAGATAAGCAGTACTTC. It translates to CASSGRGLAGDKQYF. The J gene is TRBJ2-7, the V gene TRBV9; TRBD2 agrees at 10 bases. With V trimmed by 5 bases and J by 8 bases, 13 bases remained unmatched. In germline, CDR1 is SGDLS, CDR2 YYNGEE. The CDR3 sequence is 15 residues long. Based on the CDR3 plus reference TRBV9 and TRBJ2-7, the full variable domain is DSGVTQTPKHLITATGQRVTLRCSPRSGDLSVYWYQQSLDQGLQFLIQYYNGEERAKGNILERFSAQQFPDLHSELNLSSLELGDSALYFCASSGRGLAGDKQYFGPGTRLTVT.